Following are 21 T cell receptor beta chains from one sample sequenced in a study of cytomegalovirus exposure and HLA in healthy donors. With 60 Vbeta and 13 Jbeta primers, the PCR was carried out. Repertoires were generated with immunoSEQ multiplex PCR, while TCRdb's copy carries only in-frame clones and drops some. The data contain over 130,000 clones, about 80% of them singletons. Sequenced: PBMCs. These receptors originate from a man aged 25 to 40 in good health and CMV-seropositive.

The chain is built from TRBV9 and TRBJ2-3, with TRBD2 matching over 9 bases. The V gene end was trimmed by 3 bases and the J gene end by 1 base; junction bases not matched to a gene: 0. The CDR3 is made up of 14 amino acids. The germline V gene has CDR1 SGDLS and CDR2 YYNGEE. The chain's CDR3 is CASSASGGTDTQYF. Written as DNA, the CDR3 is TGTGCCAGCAGCGCTAGCGGGGGCACAGATACGCAGTATTTT.

This chain links TRBV2 with TRBJ1-6, with a tentative D call TRBD1 (6 bases). The germline gives CDR1 SNHLY, CDR2 FYNNEI. CDR3 length: 14 amino acids. Trimming stripped 2 bases from V and 13 bases from J, with 15 bases between. This chain's CDR3 is CASSETPPGAPLHF. CDR3 nucleotides: TGTGCCAGCAGTGAAACACCCCCAGGGGCTCCCCTCCACTTT.

This clone was observed a few times. The chain combines TRBV25-1 with TRBJ1-1; possibly TRBD1 for D (6 bases). The CDR3 is 14 residues long. Trimming shortened V by 1 base and J by 10 bases, and 16 bases separated the two germline ends. Germline CDR1 MGHDK, CDR2 SYGVNS. The DNA for the CDR3 is TGTGCCAGCAGTGAATCTAGTTCCGTACAGGGAGCTTTCTTT. Protein sequence: CASSESSSVQGAFF.

This chain links TRBV5-1 with TRBJ2-5; TRBD1 is a possible D gene (6 bases). V was shortened by 2 bases and J by 4 bases, with 12 bases between the two germline ends. CDR1 and CDR2 from the germline V gene are SGHRS and YFSETQ. CDR3 size: 14 residues. The CDR3 sequence: CASSFFRGLETQYF. CDR3 nucleotides: TGCGCCAGCAGCTTTTTCAGGGGCTTAGAGACCCAGTACTTC.

V gene TRBV5-1 combines with J gene TRBJ2-2, with D perhaps TRBD2 (7 bases). CDR3 length: 14 residues. The ends were cut back, 6 bases at V and 1 base at J, with 10 bases in the middle. Germline CDR1 reads SGHRS; CDR2 reads YFSETQ. CDR3 bases: TGCGCCAGCAAGAGGGGGGGGAACACCGGGGAGCTGTTTTTT. Amino acid sequence: CASKRGGNTGELFF. Filled out from reference TRBV5-1 and TRBJ2-2, the complete variable domain reads KAGVTQTPRYLIKTRGQQVTLSCSPISGHRSVSWYQQTPGQGLQFLFEYFSETQRNKGNFPGRFSGRQFSNSRSEMNVSTLELGDSALYLCASKRGGNTGELFFGEGSRLTVL.

This clone was detected once. CDR3: CASRDYLKHQPQHF. The CDR3 nucleotides are TGTGCCAGTCGAGATTACCTCAAGCATCAGCCCCAGCATTTT. This rearrangement joins TRBV19 to TRBJ1-5; D call uncertain. The CDR3 length is 14 residues. CDR1 and CDR2 (germline): LNHDA, SQIVND (reference sequence). V was cut by 8 bases and J by 5 bases, with 16 bases left in between.

The chain carries TRBV4-1 and TRBJ2-5; unclear D gene. This CDR3 has 15 amino acids. V lost 2 bases, J lost 5 bases, and 15 bases lay in between. Germline loops: CDR1 MGHRA, CDR2 YSYEKL. The CDR3 bases are TGCGCCAGCAGCCAACCTGGGCCAAGACGGGAGACCCAGTACTTC. Residues: CASSQPGPRRETQYF.

The chain is built from TRBV9 and TRBJ1-2; possible D gene TRBD1, 5 bases. Germline CDR1 is SGDLS and CDR2 is YYNGEE. The germline V and J ends were trimmed by 2 bases and 0 bases, with 20 bases remaining between them. CDR3 length: 18 residues. CDR3 bases: TGTGCCAGCAGCGTTCGGAGCTCTGGGACTGAAGCTAACTATGGCTACACCTTC. Its protein is CASSVRSSGTEANYGYTF.

The J gene is TRBJ1-4, the V gene TRBV6-1; D is perhaps TRBD1 (6 bases). The length of the CDR3 is 13 residues. The germline V and J ends were trimmed by 7 bases and 3 bases, with 9 bases remaining between them. Germline V lookup: CDR1 MNHNS, CDR2 SASEGT. The CDR3 DNA reads TGTGCCAGCACAAGACAGGCTAATGAAAAACTGTTTTTT. Encoded protein: CASTRQANEKLFF.

The chain is built from TRBV30 and TRBJ2-3, with D perhaps matching TRBD1 (6 bases). Germline assignment: CDR1 GTSNPN and CDR2 SVGIG (reference sequence). The CDR3 is 15 residues long. Trimming shortened V by 3 bases and J by 2 bases, and 15 bases separated the two germline ends. Here the CDR3 DNA reads TGTGCCTGGAGCGCGGACAGCCCCCTCACAGATACGCAGTATTTT. Translation gives CAWSADSPLTDTQYF.

V is TRBV28 and J is TRBJ1-3; D is unresolved. The V end was cut by 7 bases, the J end by 0 bases, with 13 bases between. Germline CDR1 reads MDHEN; CDR2 reads SYDVKM. This CDR3 contains 15 residues. The CDR3 region is CASNPHGYSGNTIYF. CDR3 nucleotides: TGTGCCAGCAATCCTCACGGTTACTCTGGAAACACCATATATTTT.

The chain recombines TRBV6-5 with TRBJ1-1, with D unresolved. The V and J ends lost 5 bases and 4 bases respectively, with 17 bases between them. Germline loops: CDR1 MNHEY, CDR2 SVGAGI. The length of the CDR3 is 15 residues. The CDR3 DNA reads as TGTGCCAGCAGTCCCGAGGGTTCCCCGAGCACTGAAGCTTTCTTT. Its protein is CASSPEGSPSTEAFF.

The V call is TRBV9, the J call TRBJ1-2; 7 bases map to TRBD1. V trimming: 8 bases; J trimming: 6 bases; junction bases outside the gene matches: 7. Germline loops: CDR1 SGDLS, CDR2 YYNGEE. CDR3 length: 12 amino acids. The CDR3 sequence: CASRDSLNGYTF. The CDR3 bases are TGTGCCAGTCGGGACAGTCTCAATGGCTACACCTTC.

The chain has TRBV5-1 and TRBJ2-3; 7 positions agree with TRBD2. Germline CDR1 is SGHRS and CDR2 is YFSETQ. The CDR3 length is 15 residues. V lost 1 base, J lost 1 base, and 3 bases stayed unmatched. CDR3 loop: CASSLISGGTDTQYF. CDR3 nucleotides: TGCGCCAGCAGCTTGATCAGCGGGGGCACAGATACGCAGTATTTT. Full variable domain (remainder filled in from reference TRBV5-1 and TRBJ2-3): KAGVTQTPRYLIKTRGQQVTLSCSPISGHRSVSWYQQTPGQGLQFLFEYFSETQRNKGNFPGRFSGRQFSNSRSEMNVSTLELGDSALYLCASSLISGGTDTQYFGPGTRLTVL.

This clone was picked up one time. Additional DNA sequences in this sample encode the identical CDR3. V and J are TRBV5-1 and TRBJ2-5, with 9 bases matching TRBD1. Trimming removed 2 bases from V and 5 bases from J; junction bases left unmatched: 4. The germline CDR1 and CDR2 sequences are SGHRS and YFSETQ. CDR3 length: 14 residues. In nucleotides, the CDR3 is TGCGCCAGCAGCTTACGACAGGGGGGTGAGACCCAGTACTTC. This codes for CASSLRQGGETQYF.

The rearrangement joins TRBV9 to TRBJ2-3; 10 bases align to TRBD2. Trimming at V came to 0 bases and at J to 2 bases, leaving 12 bases not matched to a gene. Germline CDR1 is SGDLS and CDR2 is YYNGEE. The CDR3 is 19 residues long. The CDR3 reads CASSVEGRVAGGSTDTQYF. CDR3 DNA sequence: TGTGCCAGCAGCGTAGAGGGCCGGGTAGCGGGGGGATCCACAGATACGCAGTATTTT.

V gene TRBV6-1 combines with J gene TRBJ1-2, with D possibly TRBD1 on 5 matching bases. The V and J ends lost 6 bases and 8 bases respectively, with 16 bases between them. The CDR3 totals 13 residues. Germline CDR1 MNHNS, CDR2 SASEGT. CDR3 loop: CASRYRGSGGYTF. CDR3 nucleotides: TGTGCCAGCAGATATAGGGGTTCCGGCGGCTACACCTTC.

The rearrangement links TRBV23-1 to TRBJ2-2; TRBD2 aligns across 11 bases. TRBV23-1 is an ORF, with its function uncertain. After removal of 2 bases from V and 1 base from J, the junction contained 0 bases not matched to a gene. This CDR3 is built from 16 residues. For the CDR3, the DNA is TGCGCCAGCAGTCAAGGACTAGCGGGGAACACCGGGGAGCTGTTTTTT. Its translation is CASSQGLAGNTGELFF.

The V gene is TRBV6-6, the J gene TRBJ1-1; 8 bases match TRBD1. The germline gives CDR1 MNHNY, CDR2 SVGAGI (reference sequence). Trimming removed 6 bases from V and 4 bases from J; junction bases left unmatched: 7. The CDR3 contains 14 residues. The CDR3, as DNA: TGTGCCAGCAGCCAGGGGGCGCAGGGCACTGAAGCTTTCTTT. Translating it yields CASSQGAQGTEAFF.

The chain is built from TRBV7-2 and TRBJ2-7; D is undetermined. CDR1 SGHTA and CDR2 FQGNSA come from the germline V gene. Trimming left V 0 bases short and J 2 bases short, with 5 bases between. The CDR3 totals 13 residues. DNA for the CDR3: TGTGCCAGCAGCTTAGCACTTACCTACGAGCAGTACTTC. It yields the protein CASSLALTYEQYF. Full variable domain (outside the CDR3, taken from reference TRBV7-2 and TRBJ2-7): GAGVSQSPSNKVTEKGKDVELRCDPISGHTALYWYRQSLGQGLEFLIYFQGNSAPDKSGLPSDRFSAERTGGSVSTLTIQRTQQEDSAVYLCASSLALTYEQYFGPGTRLTVT.

The CDR3 DNA follows: TGCGCCAGCAGCATCGGGGGAGGAGAGACCCAGTACTTC. Its translation is CASSIGGGETQYF. The chain links TRBV5-1 to TRBJ2-5, with a weak D call TRBD2 (6 bases). Trimming took off 4 bases at V and 4 bases at J, with 11 bases between the two ends. Germline CDR1 SGHRS, CDR2 YFSETQ. The CDR3 length is 13 residues.